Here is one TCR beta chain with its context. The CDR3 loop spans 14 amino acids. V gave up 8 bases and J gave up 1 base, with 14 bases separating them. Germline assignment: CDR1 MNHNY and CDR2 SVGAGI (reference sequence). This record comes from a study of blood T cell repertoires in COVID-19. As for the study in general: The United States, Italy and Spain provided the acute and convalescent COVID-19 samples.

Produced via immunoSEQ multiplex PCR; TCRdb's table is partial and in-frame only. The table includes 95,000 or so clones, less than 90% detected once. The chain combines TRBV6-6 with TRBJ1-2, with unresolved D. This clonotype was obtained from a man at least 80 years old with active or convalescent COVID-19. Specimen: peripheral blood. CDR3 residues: CASGPGRINYGYTF. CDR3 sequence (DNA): TGTGCCAGCGGCCCAGGTCGGATTAACTATGGCTACACCTTC.